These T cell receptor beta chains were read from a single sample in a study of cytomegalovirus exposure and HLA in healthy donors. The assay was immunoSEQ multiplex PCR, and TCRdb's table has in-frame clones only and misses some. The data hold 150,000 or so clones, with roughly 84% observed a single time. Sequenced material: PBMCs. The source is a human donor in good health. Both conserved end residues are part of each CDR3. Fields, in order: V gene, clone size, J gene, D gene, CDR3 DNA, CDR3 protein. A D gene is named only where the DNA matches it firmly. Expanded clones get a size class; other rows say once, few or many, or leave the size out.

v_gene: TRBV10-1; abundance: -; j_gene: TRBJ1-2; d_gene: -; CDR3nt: TGCGCCAGCAGTGAGAGGAGAAACTATGGCTACACCTTC; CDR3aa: CASSERRNYGYTF
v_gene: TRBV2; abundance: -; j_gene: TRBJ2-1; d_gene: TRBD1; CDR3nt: TGTGCCAGCAGTGAAAGGGACAGGGGTCCCAATGAGCAGTTCTTC; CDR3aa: CASSERDRGPNEQFF
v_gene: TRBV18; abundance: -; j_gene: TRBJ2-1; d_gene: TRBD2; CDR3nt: TGTGCCAGCTCATCGACTAGCGGGGACTACAATGAGCAGTTCTTC; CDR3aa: CASSSTSGDYNEQFF
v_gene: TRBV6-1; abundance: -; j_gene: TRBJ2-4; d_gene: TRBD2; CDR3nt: TGTGCCAGCAGTGACGGGAGGACATCAAACATTCAGTACTTC; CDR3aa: CASSDGRTSNIQYF
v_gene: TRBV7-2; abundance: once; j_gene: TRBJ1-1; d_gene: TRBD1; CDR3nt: TGTGCCAGCAGCTTCCCATCAGGGGGGTTGGACACTGAAGCTTTCTTT; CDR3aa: CASSFPSGGLDTEAFF
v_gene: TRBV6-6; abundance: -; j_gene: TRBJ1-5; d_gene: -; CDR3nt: TGTGCCAGCAGTTTTCCGGGGGGCGTTGGTCAGCCCCAGCATTTT; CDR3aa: CASSFPGGVGQPQHF
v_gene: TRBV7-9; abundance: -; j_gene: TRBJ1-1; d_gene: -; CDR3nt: TGTGCCAGCAGCGCGTCGACAGGAACTGAAGCTTTCTTT; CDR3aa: CASSASTGTEAFF
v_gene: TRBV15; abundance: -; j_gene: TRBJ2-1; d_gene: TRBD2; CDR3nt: TGTGCCACCAGCGGGGCGGGAGGGCTGAGCAATGAGCAGTTCTTC; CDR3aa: CATSGAGGLSNEQFF
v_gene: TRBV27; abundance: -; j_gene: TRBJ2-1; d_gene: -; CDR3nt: TGTGCCAGCTCGTCCGGGACACGCTCCTACAATGAGCAGTTCTTC; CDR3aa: CASSSGTRSYNEQFF
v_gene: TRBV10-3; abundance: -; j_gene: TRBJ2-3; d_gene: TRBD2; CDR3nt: TGTGCCATCAGCCGACTAGCGGGAGGGCCCGATACGCAGTATTTT; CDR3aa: CAISRLAGGPDTQYF
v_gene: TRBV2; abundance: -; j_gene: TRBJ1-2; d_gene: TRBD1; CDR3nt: TGTGCCAGCAGCCCCCAGGGGGGTCATGGCTACACCTTC; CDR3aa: CASSPQGGHGYTF
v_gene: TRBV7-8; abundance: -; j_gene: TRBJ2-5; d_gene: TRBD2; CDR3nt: TGTGCCAGCAGCTTAGTCACACCCGGGACTAGCTTACTCCGAGGAAAGACCCAGTACTTC; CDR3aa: CASSLVTPGTSLLRGKTQYF
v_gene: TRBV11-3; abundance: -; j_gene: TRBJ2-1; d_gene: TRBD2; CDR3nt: TGTGCCAGCAGCTTAGTGGCGGGAGGAACTCAGTTCTTC; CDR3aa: CASSLVAGGTQFF
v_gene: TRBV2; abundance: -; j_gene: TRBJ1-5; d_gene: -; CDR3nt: TGTGCCAGCAGTGAAGCCCCACTCCGTAGCAATCAGCCCCAGCATTTT; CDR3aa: CASSEAPLRSNQPQHF
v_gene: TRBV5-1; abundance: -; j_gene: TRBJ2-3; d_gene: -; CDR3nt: TGCGCCAGCAGCTACTATAGGAGTTTGAGCACAGATACGCAGTATTTT; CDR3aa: CASSYYRSLSTDTQYF
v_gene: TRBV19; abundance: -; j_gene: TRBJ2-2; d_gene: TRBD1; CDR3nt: TGTGCCAGTAGTATTCGGGACAGGGGCAGCCTTACCGGGGAGCTGTTTTTT; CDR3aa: CASSIRDRGSLTGELFF
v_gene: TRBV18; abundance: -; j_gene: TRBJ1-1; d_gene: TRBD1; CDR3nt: TGTGCCAGCTCACCACGGCAGGGGGACGGGAACACTGAAGCTTTCTTT; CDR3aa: CASSPRQGDGNTEAFF
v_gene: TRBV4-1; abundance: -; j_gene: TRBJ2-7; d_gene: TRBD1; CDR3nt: TGCGCCAGCAGCCAGGTCCCGGGACAGGGGGGCTACGAGCAGTACTTC; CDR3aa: CASSQVPGQGGYEQYF
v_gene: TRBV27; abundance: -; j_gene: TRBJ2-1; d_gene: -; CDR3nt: TGTGCCAGCAGTTTAGGAGGGCCCTACAATGAGCAGTTCTTC; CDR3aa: CASSLGGPYNEQFF
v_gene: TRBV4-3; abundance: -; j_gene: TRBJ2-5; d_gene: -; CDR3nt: TGCGCCAGCAGCCACTTGGACTCTCAAGAGACCCAGTACTTC; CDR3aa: CASSHLDSQETQYF
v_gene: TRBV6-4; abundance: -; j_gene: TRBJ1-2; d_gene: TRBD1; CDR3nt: TGTGCCAGCAGGCCGACCGGGACAGACGACTACACCTTC; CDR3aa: CASRPTGTDDYTF
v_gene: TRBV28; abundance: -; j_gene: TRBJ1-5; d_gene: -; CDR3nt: TGTGCCAGCAGAAAACAGGGCGGGGGGGGCAATCAGCCCCAGCATTTT; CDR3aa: CASRKQGGGGNQPQHF
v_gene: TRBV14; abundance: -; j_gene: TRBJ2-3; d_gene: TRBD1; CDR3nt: TGTGCCAGCAGCCAAGATCCAGGGGGCTTGAGCACAGATACGCAGTATTTT; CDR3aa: CASSQDPGGLSTDTQYF
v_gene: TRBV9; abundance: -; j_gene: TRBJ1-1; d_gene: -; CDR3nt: TGTGCCAGCAGCCCCCAGAACACTGAAGCTTTCTTT; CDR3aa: CASSPQNTEAFF